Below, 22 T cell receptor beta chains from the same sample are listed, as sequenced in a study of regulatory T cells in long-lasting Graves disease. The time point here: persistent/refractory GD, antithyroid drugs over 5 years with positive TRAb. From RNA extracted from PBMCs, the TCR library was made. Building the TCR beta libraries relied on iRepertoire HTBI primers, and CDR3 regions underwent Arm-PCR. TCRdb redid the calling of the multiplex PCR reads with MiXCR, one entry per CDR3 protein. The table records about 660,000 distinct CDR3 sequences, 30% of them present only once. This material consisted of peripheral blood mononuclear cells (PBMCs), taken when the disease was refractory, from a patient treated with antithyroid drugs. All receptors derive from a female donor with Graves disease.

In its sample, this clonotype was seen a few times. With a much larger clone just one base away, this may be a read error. CDR3 coding DNA: TGTGCCAGCAGTGGGGGACGGGACACTGAAGCTTCCTTT. This codes for CASSGGRDTEASF. This chain joins TRBV2 and TRBJ1-1; perhaps TRBD1 as D (6 bases). The CDR3 covers 13 residues. Germline values: CDR1 SNHLY, CDR2 FYNNEI.

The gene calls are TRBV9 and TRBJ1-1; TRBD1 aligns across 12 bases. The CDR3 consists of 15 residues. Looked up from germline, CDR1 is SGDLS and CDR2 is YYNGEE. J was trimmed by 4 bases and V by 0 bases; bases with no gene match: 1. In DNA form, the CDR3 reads TGTGCCAGCAGCGTAGAGGGACAGGGGGCCACTGAAGCTTTCTTT. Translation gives CASSVEGQGATEAFF.

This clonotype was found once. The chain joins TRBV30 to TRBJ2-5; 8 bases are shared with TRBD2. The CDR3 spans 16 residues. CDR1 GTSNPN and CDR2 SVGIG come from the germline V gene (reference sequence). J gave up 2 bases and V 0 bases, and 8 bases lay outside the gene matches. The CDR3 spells CAWSVQVAGIQETQYF. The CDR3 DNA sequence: TGTGCCTGGAGTGTACAAGTAGCGGGGATTCAAGAGACCCAGTACTTC.

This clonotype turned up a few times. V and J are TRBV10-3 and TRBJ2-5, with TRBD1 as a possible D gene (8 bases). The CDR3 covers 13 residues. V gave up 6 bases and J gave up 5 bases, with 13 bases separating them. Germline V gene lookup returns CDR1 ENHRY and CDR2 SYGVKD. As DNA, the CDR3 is TGTGCCATCAGAGGACAGGGAGGGGAGACCCAGTACTTC. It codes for CAIRGQGGETQYF.

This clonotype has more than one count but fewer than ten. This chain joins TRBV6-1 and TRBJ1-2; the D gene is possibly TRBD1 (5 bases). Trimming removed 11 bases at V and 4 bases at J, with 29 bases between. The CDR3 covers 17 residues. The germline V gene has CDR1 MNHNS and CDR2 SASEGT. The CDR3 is CALGGGGPRPLLYGYTF. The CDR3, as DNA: TGTGCCTTGGGGGGAGGAGGTCCCCGACCCCTACTCTATGGCTACACCTTC.

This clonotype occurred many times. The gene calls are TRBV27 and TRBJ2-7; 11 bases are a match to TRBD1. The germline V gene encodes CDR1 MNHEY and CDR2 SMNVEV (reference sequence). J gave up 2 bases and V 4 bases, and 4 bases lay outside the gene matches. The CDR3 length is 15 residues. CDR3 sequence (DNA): TGTGCCAGCAGTTCGCCGGGACAGGGGGCCTACGAGCAGTACTTC. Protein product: CASSSPGQGAYEQYF.

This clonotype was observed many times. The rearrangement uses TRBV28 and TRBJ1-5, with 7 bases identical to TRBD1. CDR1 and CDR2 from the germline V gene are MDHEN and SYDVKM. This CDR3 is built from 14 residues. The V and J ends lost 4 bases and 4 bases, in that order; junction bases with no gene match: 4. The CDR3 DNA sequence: TGTGCCAGCAGTTCAGGGACAGCTAATCAGCCCCAGCATTTT. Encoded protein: CASSSGTANQPQHF.

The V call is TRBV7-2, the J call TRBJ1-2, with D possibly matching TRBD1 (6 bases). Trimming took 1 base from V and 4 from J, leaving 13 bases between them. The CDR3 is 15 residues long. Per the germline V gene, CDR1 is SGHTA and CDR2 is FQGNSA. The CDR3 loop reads CASSLVFGQSYGYTF. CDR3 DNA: TGTGCCAGCAGCTTAGTTTTTGGACAGTCCTATGGCTACACCTTC.

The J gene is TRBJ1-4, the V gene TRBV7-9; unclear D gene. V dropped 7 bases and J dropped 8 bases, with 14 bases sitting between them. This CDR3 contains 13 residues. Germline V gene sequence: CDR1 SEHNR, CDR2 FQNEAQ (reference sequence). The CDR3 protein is CASNWLRKEKLFF. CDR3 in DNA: TGTGCCAGCAACTGGCTAAGGAAGGAAAAACTGTTTTTT.

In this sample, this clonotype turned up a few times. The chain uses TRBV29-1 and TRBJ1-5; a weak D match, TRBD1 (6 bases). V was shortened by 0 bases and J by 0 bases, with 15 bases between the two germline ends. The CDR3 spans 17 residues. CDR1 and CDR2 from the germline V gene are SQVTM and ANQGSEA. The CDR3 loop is CSVEEAWTVYSNQPQHF. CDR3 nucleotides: TGCAGCGTTGAAGAAGCTTGGACAGTTTATAGCAATCAGCCCCAGCATTTT.

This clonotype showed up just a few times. In DNA form, the CDR3 reads TGCAGTGCTCTAGGACAGTCCGAAGCTTTCTTT. Translated: CSALGQSEAFF. V gene TRBV20-1 combines with J gene TRBJ1-1, with D perhaps TRBD1 (6 bases). The CDR3 consists of 11 residues. The ends were cut back, 5 bases at V and 8 bases at J, with 12 bases in the middle. From germline, CDR1 is DFQATT and CDR2 SNEGSKA (reference sequence).

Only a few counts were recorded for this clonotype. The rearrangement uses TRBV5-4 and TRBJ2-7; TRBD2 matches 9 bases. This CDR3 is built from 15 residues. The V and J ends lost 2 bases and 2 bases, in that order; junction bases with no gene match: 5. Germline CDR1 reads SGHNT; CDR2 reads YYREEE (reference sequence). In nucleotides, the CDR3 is TGTGCCAGCAGCTTTAATAGCGGGAGTGCCTACGAGCAGTACTTC. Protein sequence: CASSFNSGSAYEQYF. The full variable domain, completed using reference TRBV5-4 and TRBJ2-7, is ETGVTQSPTHLIKTRGQQVTLRCSSQSGHNTVSWYQQALGQGPQFIFQYYREEENGRGNFPPRFSGLQFPNYSSELNVNALELDDSALYLCASSFNSGSAYEQYFGPGTRLTVT.

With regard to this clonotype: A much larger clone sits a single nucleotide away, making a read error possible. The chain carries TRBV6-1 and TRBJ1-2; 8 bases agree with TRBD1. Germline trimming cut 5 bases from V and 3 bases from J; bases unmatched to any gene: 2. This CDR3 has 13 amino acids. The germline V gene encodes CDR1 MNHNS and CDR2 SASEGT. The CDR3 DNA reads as TGTGCCAGCAGTCGGACAGGGCACTATGGCTACACCTTC. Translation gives CASSRTGHYGYTF.

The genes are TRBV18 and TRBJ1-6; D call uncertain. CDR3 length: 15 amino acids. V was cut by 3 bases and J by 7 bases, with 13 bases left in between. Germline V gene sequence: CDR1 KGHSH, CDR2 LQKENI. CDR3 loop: CASSPQGRQNSPLHF. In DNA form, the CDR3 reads TGTGCCAGCTCACCCCAAGGACGGCAGAATTCACCCCTCCACTTT.

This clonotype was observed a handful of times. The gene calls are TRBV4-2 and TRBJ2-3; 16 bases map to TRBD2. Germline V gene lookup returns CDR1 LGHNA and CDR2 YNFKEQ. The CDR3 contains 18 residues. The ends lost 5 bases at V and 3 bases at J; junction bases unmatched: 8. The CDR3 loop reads CASSGGTSGRAGTDTQYF. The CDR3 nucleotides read TGTGCCAGCAGCGGCGGGACTAGCGGGAGGGCCGGTACAGATACGCAGTATTTT.

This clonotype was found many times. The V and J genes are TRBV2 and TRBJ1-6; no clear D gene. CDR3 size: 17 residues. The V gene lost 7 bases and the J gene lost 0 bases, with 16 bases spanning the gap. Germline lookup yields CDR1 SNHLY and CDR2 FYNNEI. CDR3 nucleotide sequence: TGTGCCAGCACCCCGACGGAGCCCAGCTCCTATAATTCACCCCTCCACTTT. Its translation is CASTPTEPSSYNSPLHF. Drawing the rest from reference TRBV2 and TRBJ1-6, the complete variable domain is EPEVTQTPSHQVTQMGQEVILRCVPISNHLYFYWYRQILGQKVEFLVSFYNNEISEKSEIFDDQFSVERPDGSNFTLKIRSTKLEDSAMYFCASTPTEPSSYNSPLHFGNGTRLTVT.

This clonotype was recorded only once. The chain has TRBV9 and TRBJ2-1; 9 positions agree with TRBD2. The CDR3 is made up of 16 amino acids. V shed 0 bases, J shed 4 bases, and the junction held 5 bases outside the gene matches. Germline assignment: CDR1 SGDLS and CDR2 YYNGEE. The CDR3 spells CASSVASSGRYNEQFF. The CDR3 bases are TGTGCCAGCAGCGTAGCAAGTAGCGGGAGATACAATGAGCAGTTCTTC.

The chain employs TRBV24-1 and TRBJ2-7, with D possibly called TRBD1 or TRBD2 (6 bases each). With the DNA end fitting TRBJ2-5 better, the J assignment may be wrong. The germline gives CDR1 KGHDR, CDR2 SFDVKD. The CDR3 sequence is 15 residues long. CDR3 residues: CATSGGGPGNETQYF. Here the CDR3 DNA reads TGTGCCACCAGTGGTGGGGGGCCCGGGAACGAGACCCAGTACTTC.

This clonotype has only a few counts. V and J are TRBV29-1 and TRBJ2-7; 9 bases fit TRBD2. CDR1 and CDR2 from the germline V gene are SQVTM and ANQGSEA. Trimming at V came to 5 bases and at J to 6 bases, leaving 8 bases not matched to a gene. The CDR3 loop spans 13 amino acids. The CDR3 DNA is TGCAGCGTTAGGGCGGGAGGGTCTAGCGAGCAGTACTTC. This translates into CSVRAGGSSEQYF.

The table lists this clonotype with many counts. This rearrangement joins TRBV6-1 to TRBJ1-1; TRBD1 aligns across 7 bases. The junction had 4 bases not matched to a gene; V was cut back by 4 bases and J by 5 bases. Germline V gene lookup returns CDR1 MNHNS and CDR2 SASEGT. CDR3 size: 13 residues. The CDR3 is CASSGQGWTEAFF. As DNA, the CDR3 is TGTGCCAGCAGTGGACAGGGTTGGACTGAAGCTTTCTTT.

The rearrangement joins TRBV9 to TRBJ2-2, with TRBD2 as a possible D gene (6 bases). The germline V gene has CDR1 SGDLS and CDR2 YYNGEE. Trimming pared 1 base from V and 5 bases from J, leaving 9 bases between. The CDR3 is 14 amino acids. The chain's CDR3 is CASSVSSGTGELFF. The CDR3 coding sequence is TGTGCCAGCAGCGTATCGAGCGGGACCGGGGAGCTGTTTTTT.

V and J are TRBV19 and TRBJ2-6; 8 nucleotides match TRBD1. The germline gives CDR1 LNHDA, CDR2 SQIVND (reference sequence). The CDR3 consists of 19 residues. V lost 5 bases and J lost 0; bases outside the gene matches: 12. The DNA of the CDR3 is TGTGCCAGTAGTGAGATAGACAGGGGCCATTTCTCTGGGGCCAACGTCCTGACTTTC. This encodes CASSEIDRGHFSGANVLTF.